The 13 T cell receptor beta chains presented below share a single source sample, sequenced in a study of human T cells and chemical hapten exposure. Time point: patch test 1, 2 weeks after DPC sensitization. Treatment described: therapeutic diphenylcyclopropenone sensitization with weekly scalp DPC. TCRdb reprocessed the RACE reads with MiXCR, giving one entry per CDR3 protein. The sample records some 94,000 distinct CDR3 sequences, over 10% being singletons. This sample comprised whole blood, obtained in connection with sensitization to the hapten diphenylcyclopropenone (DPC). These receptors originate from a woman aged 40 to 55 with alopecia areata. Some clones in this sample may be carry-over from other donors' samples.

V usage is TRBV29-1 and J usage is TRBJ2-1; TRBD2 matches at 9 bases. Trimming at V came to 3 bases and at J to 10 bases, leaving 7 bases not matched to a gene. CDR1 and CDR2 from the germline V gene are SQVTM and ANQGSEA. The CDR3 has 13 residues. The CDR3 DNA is TGCAGCGTTGACGAGAACCTAGCGGGGGAGCAGTTCTTC. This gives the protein CSVDENLAGEQFF.

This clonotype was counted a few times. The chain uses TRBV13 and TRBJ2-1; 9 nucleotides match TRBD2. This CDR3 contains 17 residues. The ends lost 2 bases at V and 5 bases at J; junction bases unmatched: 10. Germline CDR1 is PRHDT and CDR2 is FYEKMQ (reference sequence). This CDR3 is CASSLFAAGGGDNEQFF. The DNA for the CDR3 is TGTGCCAGCAGCTTATTTGCAGCGGGAGGCGGAGACAATGAGCAGTTCTTC.

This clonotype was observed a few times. The CDR3 is CASSLGGRPNNEQFF. The CDR3 nucleotides are TGTGCCAGCAGCTTAGGCGGGAGGCCCAACAATGAGCAGTTCTTC. This chain uses TRBV7-8 with TRBJ2-1, with 8 nucleotides matching TRBD2. Per germline, CDR1 SGHVS and CDR2 FQNEAQ. The CDR3 contains 15 residues. The V segment lost 1 base and the J segment 5 bases; nucleotides outside the gene matches: 4.

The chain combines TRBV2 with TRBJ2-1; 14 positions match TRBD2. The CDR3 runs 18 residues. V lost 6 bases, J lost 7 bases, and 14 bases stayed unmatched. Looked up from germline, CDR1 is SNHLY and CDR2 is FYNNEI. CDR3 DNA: TGTGCCAGCAGCTCCCTCCCGGGACTAGCGGGAGAAGGTAATGAGCAGTTCTTC. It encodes CASSSLPGLAGEGNEQFF.

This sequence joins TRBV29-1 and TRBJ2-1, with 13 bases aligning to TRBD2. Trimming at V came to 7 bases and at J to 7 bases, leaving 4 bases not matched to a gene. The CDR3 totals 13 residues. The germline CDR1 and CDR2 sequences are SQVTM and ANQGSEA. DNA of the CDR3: TGCAGCGCCCTGGGACTAGCGGGGAATGAGCAGTTCTTC. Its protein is CSALGLAGNEQFF.

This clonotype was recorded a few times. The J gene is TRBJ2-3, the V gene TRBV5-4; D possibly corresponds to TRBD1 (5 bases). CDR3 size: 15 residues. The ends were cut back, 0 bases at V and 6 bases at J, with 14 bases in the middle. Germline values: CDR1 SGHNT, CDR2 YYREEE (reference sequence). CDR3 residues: CASSLDSGSIDTQYF. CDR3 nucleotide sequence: TGTGCCAGCAGCTTGGATTCAGGGTCGATTGATACGCAGTATTTT.

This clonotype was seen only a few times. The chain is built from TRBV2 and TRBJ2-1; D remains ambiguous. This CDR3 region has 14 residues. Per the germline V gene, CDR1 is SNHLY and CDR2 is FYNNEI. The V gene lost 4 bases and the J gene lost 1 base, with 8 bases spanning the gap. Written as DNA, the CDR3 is TGTGCCAGCAGTGTAACCCGGTCCTACAATGAGCAGTTCTTC. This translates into CASSVTRSYNEQFF.

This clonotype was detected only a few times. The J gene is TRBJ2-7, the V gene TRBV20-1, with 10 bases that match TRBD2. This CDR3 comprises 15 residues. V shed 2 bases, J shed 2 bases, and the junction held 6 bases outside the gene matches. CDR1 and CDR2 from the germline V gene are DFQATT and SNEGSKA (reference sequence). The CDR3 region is CSARQSLAGAYEQYF. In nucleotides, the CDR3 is TGCAGTGCTAGACAAAGCCTAGCGGGGGCCTACGAGCAGTACTTC.

The CDR3 DNA reads as TGTGCCTGGAGCCCAGGGGGCAGCGTTTGGACTGAAGCTTTCTTT. This codes for CAWSPGGSVWTEAFF. The chain is built from TRBV30 and TRBJ1-1, with 8 bases lining up with TRBD1. CDR3 size: 15 residues. The V segment lost 3 bases and the J segment 5 bases; nucleotides outside the gene matches: 11. Germline assignment: CDR1 GTSNPN and CDR2 SVGIG (reference sequence).

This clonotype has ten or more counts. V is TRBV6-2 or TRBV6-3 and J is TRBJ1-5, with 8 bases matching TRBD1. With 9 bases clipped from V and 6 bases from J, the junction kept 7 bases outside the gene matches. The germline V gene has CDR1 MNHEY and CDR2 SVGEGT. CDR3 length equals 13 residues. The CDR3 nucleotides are TGTGCCAGTACAGGGGGATTCGGTCAGCCCCAGCATTTT. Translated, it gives CASTGGFGQPQHF.

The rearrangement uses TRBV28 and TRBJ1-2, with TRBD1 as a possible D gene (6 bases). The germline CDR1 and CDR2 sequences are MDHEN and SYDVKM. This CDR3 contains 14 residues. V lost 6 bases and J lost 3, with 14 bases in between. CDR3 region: CASRTTGGDYGYTF. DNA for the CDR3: TGTGCCAGCAGGACGACGGGGGGCGACTATGGCTACACCTTC.

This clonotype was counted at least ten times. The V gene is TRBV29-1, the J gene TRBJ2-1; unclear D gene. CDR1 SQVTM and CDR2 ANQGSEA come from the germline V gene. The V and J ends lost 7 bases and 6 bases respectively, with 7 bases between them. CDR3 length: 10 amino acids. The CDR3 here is CSGGVNEQFF. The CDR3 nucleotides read TGCAGCGGTGGGGTCAATGAGCAGTTCTTC.

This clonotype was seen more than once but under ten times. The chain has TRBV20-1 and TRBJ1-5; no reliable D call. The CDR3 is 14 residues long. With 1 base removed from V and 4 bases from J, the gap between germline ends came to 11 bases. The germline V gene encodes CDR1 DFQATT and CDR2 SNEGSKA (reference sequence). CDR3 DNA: TGCAGTGCTAGAGTATCCGGGGTTAATCAGCCCCAGCATTTT. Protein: CSARVSGVNQPQHF.